A selection of T cell receptor beta chains follows, all from one sample in a study of regulatory T cells in long-lasting Graves disease. TCRdb fed the multiplex PCR reads into MiXCR, producing one record per CDR3 protein. The sample includes roughly 400,000 distinct CDR3 sequences, over 15% of them seen just once. The data were also submitted as part of a second study, on T cells in Graves' hyperthyroidism and ophthalmopathy.

The source material was peripheral blood mononuclear cells (PBMCs), sampled at new diagnosis, from a patient treated with antithyroid drugs. The receptors were gathered from a woman aged 18-29 years with Graves disease. The CDR3 runs from the conserved cysteine through the conserved F or W.

v_gene	j_gene	CDR3aa
TRBV12-3/TRBV12-4	TRBJ2-3	CASRLSGRAYTQYF
TRBV30	TRBJ2-2	CAWSGAGELFF
TRBV7-2	TRBJ2-5	CASSPLDAGPRETQYF
TRBV11-1	TRBJ2-7	CASSLSISGGSYEQYF
TRBV7-9	TRBJ2-3	CASSGPGLAESTQYF
TRBV7-3	TRBJ2-2	CASSRTVGRSGELFF
TRBV11-1	TRBJ2-7	CASSARGSFNSYEQYF
TRBV28	TRBJ1-5	CASSPPAWVSSNQPQHF
TRBV6-1	TRBJ2-2	CASNEGLVVGELFF
TRBV11-2	TRBJ2-3	CASSLGTSGITDTQYF
TRBV30	TRBJ2-3	CAWTPGASGTRTQYF
TRBV7-2	TRBJ2-3	CASSSLAGMVDTQYF
TRBV2	TRBJ2-1	CASSEEETSSSEQFF
TRBV30	TRBJ1-1	CAWSVPEPMVTEAFF
TRBV5-1	TRBJ2-2	CASSPGRGTGELFF
TRBV20-1	TRBJ2-3	CSASGMTSGSTDTQYF
TRBV20-1	TRBJ2-1	CSARRGASGTDEQFF
TRBV28	TRBJ1-2	CASSPGQGVDYTF
TRBV28	TRBJ2-7	CASRQGTLYEQYF
TRBV5-1	TRBJ2-1	CASSLAGTSSHKDEQFF
TRBV24-1	TRBJ2-2	CATSDPRLAGGTGELFF
TRBV7-9	TRBJ2-3	CASSETWDSSTDTQYF
TRBV20-1	TRBJ2-7	CSARRPTGPPYEQYF
TRBV28	TRBJ1-2	CASSLGGDRAYGYTF
TRBV6-4	TRBJ2-1	CASKLPAKSSYNEQFF
TRBV7-8	TRBJ2-7	CASSLVGGEGEQYF
TRBV28	TRBJ1-2	CASRRGGETYGYTF
TRBV5-1	TRBJ2-4	CASSQSRQNIQYF
TRBV7-2	TRBJ1-1	CASSLRGQGAGDTEAFF
TRBV19	TRBJ2-3	CATDSGTGVDTQYF
TRBV11-2	TRBJ1-1	CASSLDGQFGTEAFF
TRBV9	TRBJ2-3	CASSVGVGGPTDTQYF
TRBV11-2	TRBJ2-1	CASSLDHRTSGKIVFF
TRBV12-3/TRBV12-4	TRBJ2-5	CASSLLGQYQETQYF
TRBV3-1	TRBJ2-1	CASSQVRNSYNEQFF
TRBV20-1	TRBJ2-7	CSAKKGTSDYEQYF
TRBV7-2	TRBJ2-2	CASSLGVNTGELFF
TRBV28	TRBJ1-2	CASSFRPMDYGYTF
TRBV7-2	TRBJ2-3	CASSLDSGRTDTQYF
TRBV11-3	TRBJ2-7	CASSPITTSYEQYF
TRBV27	TRBJ2-2	CASKLRTGANTGELFF
TRBV10-3	TRBJ2-5	CAIRRGTGYETQYF
TRBV27	TRBJ2-1	CASNKRAPGLAGGYNEQFF
TRBV28	TRBJ2-3	CASSFFDTQYF
TRBV28	TRBJ2-7	CASSINRGLYF
TRBV2	TRBJ2-5	CASSEERMVAGEIGTQYF